Below are 21 T cell receptor beta chains sequenced from a single sample in a study of blood T cell repertoires in COVID-19. The protocol was immunoSEQ multiplex PCR, while the TCRdb copy is restricted to in-frame clones and leaves out a portion. The profile shows about 190,000 clones, around 82% of them singletons. Sequenced: PBMCs or T cells enriched from blood (not recorded which). The source is a woman aged 60-75 years with acute COVID-19.

This clone came up a few times. The chain carries TRBV6-5 and TRBJ1-5; D gene unclear. The CDR3 runs to 13 residues. Germline V gene data show CDR1 as MNHEY and CDR2 as SVGAGI. V lost 8 bases and J lost 5, with 13 bases in between. Here the CDR3 DNA reads TGTGCCAGCGGGCGGGGTTCTTATCAGCCCCAGCATTTT. As protein: CASGRGSYQPQHF.

The table lists this clone with a few counts. The chain is built from TRBV5-6 and TRBJ1-1; no firm D call. Trimming took 1 base from V and 6 from J, leaving 13 bases between them. From germline, CDR1 is SGHDT and CDR2 YYEEEE. This CDR3 spans 14 amino acids. DNA of the CDR3: TGTGCCAGCAGCTTGCTGCCCAACGGGGCTGAAGCTTTCTTT. Protein: CASSLLPNGAEAFF.

This chain joins TRBV2 and TRBJ2-2; D uncertain. Germline values: CDR1 SNHLY, CDR2 FYNNEI. This CDR3 spans 11 amino acids. The V end lost 8 bases, the J end lost 7 bases, and 8 bases lay between the germline ends. The CDR3 DNA reads TGTGCCAGCCCCGTAAACGGGGAGCTGTTTTTT. Translating gives CASPVNGELFF.

CDR3 amino acids: CASSLALASNTDTQYF. For the CDR3, the DNA is TGTGCCAGCAGCTTGGCATTAGCGAGCAACACAGATACGCAGTATTTT. V and J are TRBV7-2 and TRBJ2-3; a possible D gene is TRBD2 (5 bases). Germline loops: CDR1 SGHTA, CDR2 FQGNSA. CDR3 length equals 16 residues. Trimming pared 3 bases from V and 2 bases from J, leaving 15 bases between. The whole variable domain, filled in from reference TRBV7-2 and TRBJ2-3, reads GAGVSQSPSNKVTEKGKDVELRCDPISGHTALYWYRQSLGQGLEFLIYFQGNSAPDKSGLPSDRFSAERTGGSVSTLTIQRTQQEDSAVYLCASSLALASNTDTQYFGPGTRLTVL.

The V gene is TRBV19, the J gene TRBJ2-1; TRBD2 might be the D (6 bases). Trimming removed 3 bases at V and 10 bases at J, with 16 bases between. The CDR3 has 14 amino acids. Germline lookup yields CDR1 LNHDA and CDR2 SQIVND (reference sequence). This CDR3 is CASSIPTTSGEQFF. The CDR3 DNA follows: TGTGCCAGTAGTATCCCGACGACTAGTGGGGAGCAGTTCTTC.

This clone was detected once. The V gene is TRBV29-1, the J gene TRBJ2-1; perhaps TRBD2 as D (7 bases). This CDR3 region has 14 residues. Trimming pared 8 bases from V and 1 base from J, leaving 15 bases between. Germline CDR1 is SQVTM and CDR2 is ANQGSEA. The CDR3 protein is CSSLGGGSYNEQFF. The CDR3 DNA sequence: TGCAGCTCCTTAGGGGGGGGTTCCTACAATGAGCAGTTCTTC.

As DNA, the CDR3 is TGCAGCGTTGAAGGTGAGAGCGACTATGGCTACACCTTC. Translated, it gives CSVEGESDYGYTF. This chain connects TRBV29-1 to TRBJ1-2; D is undetermined. Between the trimmed V and J ends, which lost 1 base and 3 bases, there was a span of 9 bases. CDR1 SQVTM and CDR2 ANQGSEA come from the germline V gene. CDR3 length: 13 residues.

The chain has TRBV6-5 and TRBJ2-7, with 8 bases lining up with TRBD1. This CDR3 is 15 amino acids long. The V gene end was trimmed by 7 bases and the J gene end by 7 bases; junction bases not matched to a gene: 15. Per the germline V gene, CDR1 is MNHEY and CDR2 is SVGAGI. Here the CDR3 DNA reads TGTGCCAGCATCCATGGGGCAGGGGGCAAGAGGGAGCAGTACTTC. Translated, it gives CASIHGAGGKREQYF.

The chain couples TRBV25-1 to TRBJ1-3; D is ambiguous. The CDR3 is made up of 15 amino acids. V gave up 2 bases and J gave up 0 bases, with 8 bases separating them. Germline V CDR1 and CDR2: MGHDK, SYGVNS. The chain's CDR3 is CASSERGVSGNTIYF. The CDR3 DNA follows: TGTGCCAGCAGTGAACGCGGGGTCTCTGGAAACACCATATATTTT.

The chain carries TRBV9 and TRBJ2-4, with 8 bases lining up with TRBD2. The germline CDR1 and CDR2 sequences are SGDLS and YYNGEE. Unmatched junction bases numbered 18, after V lost 2 bases and J lost 14 bases. CDR3 length: 16 amino acids. The CDR3 coding sequence is TGTGCCAGCAGCGTTCCCCCGGGACTAGAGGCCATTCCGGAGTACTTC. This sequence encodes CASSVPPGLEAIPEYF.

Points on this clone: The identical CDR3 is also encoded by other nucleotide sequences in the sample. This chain uses TRBV6-2 or TRBV6-3 with TRBJ1-1, with D maybe TRBD1 (5 bases). Trimming took off 2 bases at V and 4 bases at J, with 8 bases between the two ends. This CDR3 is built from 13 residues. In germline, CDR1 is MNHEY, CDR2 SVGEGT. The CDR3 is CASSYRGGTEAFF. The CDR3 DNA is TGTGCCAGCAGTTACAGGGGCGGCACTGAAGCTTTCTTT.

This chain links TRBV19 with TRBJ1-2, with D possibly TRBD1 on 5 matching bases. The CDR3 loop spans 13 amino acids. With 8 bases removed from V and 5 bases from J, the gap between germline ends came to 15 bases. Germline-derived CDR1 and CDR2 are LNHDA and SQIVND (reference sequence). This chain's CDR3 is CASSPTVSYGYTF. The CDR3 DNA is TGTGCCAGTTCTCCGACAGTGTCATATGGCTACACCTTC.

This chain links TRBV5-1 with TRBJ1-1; 10 bases are shared with TRBD1. V shed 3 bases, J shed 5 bases, and the junction held 16 bases outside the gene matches. The CDR3 covers 18 residues. Germline V gene data show CDR1 as SGHRS and CDR2 as YFSETQ. Here the CDR3 reads CASSSQGGTGARGTEAFF. CDR3 nucleotides: TGCGCCAGCAGCTCCCAGGGCGGGACAGGGGCTAGGGGGACTGAAGCTTTCTTT. The full variable domain, with the rest looked up from reference TRBV5-1 and TRBJ1-1, is KAGVTQTPRYLIKTRGQQVTLSCSPISGHRSVSWYQQTPGQGLQFLFEYFSETQRNKGNFPGRFSGRQFSNSRSEMNVSTLELGDSALYLCASSSQGGTGARGTEAFFGQGTRLTVV.

This chain connects TRBV7-2 to TRBJ2-2, with unresolved D. Per germline, CDR1 SGHTA and CDR2 FQGNSA. The CDR3 sequence is 15 residues long. The V end lost 1 base, the J end lost 2 bases, and 8 bases lay between the germline ends. CDR3 sequence reads: CASSLVAENTGELFF. CDR3 sequence (DNA): TGTGCCAGCAGCTTAGTGGCAGAAAACACCGGGGAGCTGTTTTTT.

This clone has more than one count but fewer than ten. The chain is built from TRBV19 and TRBJ2-3; 9 nucleotides match TRBD2. Germline CDR1 and CDR2: LNHDA and SQIVND (reference sequence). V was clipped by 3 bases and J by 6 bases; unmatched bases: 10. The length of the CDR3 is 16 residues. The CDR3 bases are TGTGCCAGTAGTATCCGCCTAGCGGGGTCCGGGGATACGCAGTATTTT. Encoded protein: CASSIRLAGSGDTQYF.

The rearrangement joins TRBV14 to TRBJ1-2; 7 bases fit TRBD1. The junction had 8 bases not matched to a gene; V was cut back by 2 bases and J by 2 bases. CDR1 is SGHDN, CDR2 FVKESK, per germline. The CDR3 sequence is 16 residues long. Written as DNA, the CDR3 is TGTGCCAGCAGCCAATTTTCGCCGGGACAGAACTATGGCTACACCTTC. Translation gives CASSQFSPGQNYGYTF.

The chain employs TRBV13 and TRBJ2-3, with 11 bases fitting TRBD2. Germline V CDR1 and CDR2: PRHDT, FYEKMQ (reference sequence). J was trimmed by 2 bases and V by 4 bases; bases with no gene match: 14. The CDR3 runs 19 residues. CDR3 loop: CASSSGRTSGRSFTDTQYF. CDR3 DNA: TGTGCCAGCAGCTCAGGAAGAACTAGCGGGAGAAGTTTCACAGATACGCAGTATTTT. The variable domain in full, with the rest retrieved from reference TRBV13 and TRBJ2-3, is AAGVIQSPRHLIKEKRETATLKCYPIPRHDTVYWYQQGPGQDPQFLISFYEKMQSDKGSIPDRFSAQQFSDYHSELNMSSLELGDSALYFCASSSGRTSGRSFTDTQYFGPGTRLTVL.

V usage is TRBV7-2 and J usage is TRBJ2-3; 7 bases fit TRBD1. The CDR3 loop spans 15 amino acids. Germline values: CDR1 SGHTA, CDR2 FQGNSA. V was pared by 5 bases and J by 1 base, with 6 bases of the junction left unmatched. The CDR3 protein is CASSRTGQGTDTQYF. As DNA, the CDR3 is TGTGCCAGCAGCCGGACCGGACAGGGCACAGATACGCAGTATTTT.

The CDR3 loop reads CASSVGSQETQYF. For the CDR3, the DNA is TGTGCCAGCAGCGTAGGCAGTCAAGAGACCCAGTACTTC. The V gene is TRBV7-8, the J gene TRBJ2-5, with D unclear. V lost 5 bases, J lost 2 bases, and 9 bases lay in between. The CDR3 runs 13 residues. Germline V gene lookup returns CDR1 SGHVS and CDR2 FQNEAQ.

The CDR3 loop is CASSRDSGAGELFF. CDR3 in DNA: TGTGCCAGCAGTCGGGACTCTGGGGCCGGGGAGCTGTTTTTT. The chain couples TRBV6-2 or TRBV6-3 to TRBJ2-2; D is perhaps TRBD2 (6 bases). The CDR3 has 14 residues. Trimming pared 5 bases from V and 6 bases from J, leaving 13 bases between. The germline CDR1 and CDR2 sequences are MNHEY and SVGEGT.

The V gene is TRBV5-1, the J gene TRBJ1-2; 9 bases agree with TRBD1. This CDR3 region has 14 residues. The germline CDR1 and CDR2 sequences are SGHRS and YFSETQ. V shed 5 bases and J 6 bases; nucleotides not matched to a gene: 8. Here the CDR3 reads CASRPDRGFNGYTF. In DNA, the CDR3 is TGCGCCAGCAGACCAGACAGGGGGTTCAATGGCTACACCTTC.